This TCR beta chain originates from a study of CD8+ T cells in alopecia areata. Once RNA had been extracted, it was reverse transcribed into cDNA to act as the sequencing template. Assay: immunoSEQ multiplex PCR; the TCRdb copy retains only in-frame clones and omits some. The repertoire holds roughly 280,000 clones, with 60% as singletons. Treatment described: oral pan-JAK inhibitor, 5-10 mg twice daily. The germline gives CDR1 LNHNV, CDR2 YYDKDF (reference sequence). CDR3 size: 12 residues. Trimming removed 3 bases at V and 11 bases at J, with 10 bases between. The clonotype comes from a human donor with alopecia areata. The source material was CD4+ T cells sorted from blood, sampled around week 53, from a patient treated with tofacitinib. The chain is built from TRBV15 and TRBJ2-2; D call uncertain. CDR3 DNA sequence: TGTGCCACCAGCAGGCCTCAACACGAGCTGTTTTTT. The encoded protein is CATSRPQHELFF.